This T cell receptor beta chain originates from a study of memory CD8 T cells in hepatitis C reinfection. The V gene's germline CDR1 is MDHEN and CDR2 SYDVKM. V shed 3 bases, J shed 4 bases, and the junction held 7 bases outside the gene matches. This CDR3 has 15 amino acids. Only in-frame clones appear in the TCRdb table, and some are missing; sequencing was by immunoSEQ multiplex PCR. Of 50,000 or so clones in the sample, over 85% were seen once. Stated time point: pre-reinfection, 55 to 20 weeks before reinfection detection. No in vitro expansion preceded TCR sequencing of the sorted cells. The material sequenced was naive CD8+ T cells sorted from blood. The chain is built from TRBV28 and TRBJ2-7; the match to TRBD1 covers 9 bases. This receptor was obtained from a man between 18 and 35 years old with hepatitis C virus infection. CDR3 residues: CASSLTGGSVYEQYF. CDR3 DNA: TGTGCCAGCAGTTTGACAGGGGGTAGTGTGTACGAGCAGTACTTC.